These T cell receptor beta chains were read from a single sample in a study of T-cell reconstitution after alpha-beta-depleted transplantation in children. MiXCR was run by TCRdb on the PCR reads, yielding one entry per CDR3 protein. The repertoire holds about 540,000 distinct CDR3 sequences, with over 20% as singletons. The sample here was PBMCs, taken before TCRalphabeta/CD19-depleted stem cell transplant. The receptors originated from a boy younger than two with Wiskott-Aldrich syndrome, due to receive a stem cell transplant. Each CDR3 is given with its conserved first and last residue. Each record gives: V gene, clone size, D gene, J gene, CDR3 protein, CDR3 DNA. The D gene is left open where the match is weak. Rows give clone size only sometimes, using once, few, many, or a class for an expanded clone.

v_call: TRBV5-5
clone_size: few
d_call: TRBD2
j_call: TRBJ2-1
cdr3_aa: CASSLGPSGNYNEQFF
cdr3_nt: TGTGCCAGCAGCTTAGGTCCTAGCGGGAACTACAATGAGCAGTTCTTC

v_call: TRBV10-3
clone_size: -
d_call: TRBD2
j_call: TRBJ2-3
cdr3_aa: CAISLAGGNTDTQYF
cdr3_nt: TGTGCCATCAGCCTAGCGGGAGGTAACACAGATACGCAGTATTTT

v_call: TRBV6-6
clone_size: -
d_call: -
j_call: TRBJ2-7
cdr3_aa: CASSPVAGEQYF
cdr3_nt: TGTGCCAGCAGCCCCGTTGCGGGCGAGCAGTACTTC

v_call: TRBV12-3/TRBV12-4
clone_size: few
d_call: TRBD1
j_call: TRBJ2-1
cdr3_aa: CASRQGAYNEQFF
cdr3_nt: TGTGCCAGCAGACAGGGGGCCTACAATGAGCAGTTCTTC

v_call: TRBV25-1
clone_size: few
d_call: TRBD2
j_call: TRBJ2-7
cdr3_aa: CASRKGLAGGEQYF
cdr3_nt: TGTGCCAGCAGGAAGGGACTAGCGGGAGGCGAGCAGTACTTC

v_call: TRBV20-1
clone_size: -
d_call: -
j_call: TRBJ1-2
cdr3_aa: CSARDTQGVGFRGYGYTF
cdr3_nt: TGCAGTGCTAGAGACACCCAGGGTGTGGGATTTAGGGGCTATGGCTACACCTTC

v_call: TRBV12-3/TRBV12-4
clone_size: -
d_call: -
j_call: TRBJ1-1
cdr3_aa: CASSLTPTTEAFF
cdr3_nt: TGTGCCAGCAGTTTGACACCTACCACTGAAGCTTTCTTT

v_call: TRBV12-3/TRBV12-4
clone_size: once
d_call: -
j_call: TRBJ2-7
cdr3_aa: CASSRADGYYEQYF
cdr3_nt: TGTGCCAGCAGTAGAGCGGACGGTTACTACGAGCAGTACTTC

v_call: TRBV28
clone_size: few
d_call: -
j_call: TRBJ2-7
cdr3_aa: CASSIGQKEQYF
cdr3_nt: TGTGCCAGCAGCATAGGACAGAAAGAGCAGTACTTC

v_call: TRBV20-1
clone_size: few
d_call: TRBD2
j_call: TRBJ2-5
cdr3_aa: CSARAGVGTQYF
cdr3_nt: TGCAGTGCACGGGCGGGGGTAGGGACCCAGTACTTC

v_call: TRBV27
clone_size: -
d_call: TRBD2
j_call: TRBJ2-5
cdr3_aa: CASTMTSGQETQYF
cdr3_nt: TGTGCCAGTACCATGACTAGCGGCCAAGAGACCCAGTACTTC

v_call: TRBV20-1
clone_size: few
d_call: -
j_call: TRBJ1-6
cdr3_aa: CSAARPLQGISYNSPLHF
cdr3_nt: TGCAGTGCTGCGAGACCATTACAGGGCATCTCCTATAATTCACCCCTCCACTTT

v_call: TRBV5-5
clone_size: few
d_call: -
j_call: TRBJ2-7
cdr3_aa: CASSILQGPPLEQYF
cdr3_nt: TGTGCCAGCAGCATACTACAGGGACCCCCTCTGGAGCAGTACTTC

v_call: TRBV12-3/TRBV12-4
clone_size: -
d_call: -
j_call: TRBJ2-1
cdr3_aa: CASSATRDVQFF
cdr3_nt: TGTGCCAGCAGCGCGACTAGAGACGTGCAGTTCTTC

v_call: TRBV5-1
clone_size: -
d_call: -
j_call: TRBJ1-1
cdr3_aa: CASSVGAGNTEAFF
cdr3_nt: TGCGCCAGCAGCGTAGGAGCAGGGAACACTGAAGCTTTCTTT

v_call: TRBV5-1
clone_size: few
d_call: -
j_call: TRBJ2-3
cdr3_aa: CASRSSIGATDTQYF
cdr3_nt: TGCGCCAGCAGGTCTTCGATAGGGGCCACAGATACGCAGTATTTT

v_call: TRBV12-3/TRBV12-4
clone_size: -
d_call: -
j_call: TRBJ2-2
cdr3_aa: CASSLIGATGELFF
cdr3_nt: TGTGCCAGCAGTTTAATAGGGGCCACCGGGGAGCTGTTTTTT

v_call: TRBV18
clone_size: few
d_call: -
j_call: TRBJ1-1
cdr3_aa: CASSPSTGGTEAFF
cdr3_nt: TGTGCCAGCTCACCATCGACAGGTGGAACCGAAGCTTTCTTT

v_call: TRBV29-1
clone_size: few
d_call: TRBD2
j_call: TRBJ2-7
cdr3_aa: CSVRGLAGGEQYF
cdr3_nt: TGCAGCGTTAGGGGACTAGCGGGCGGAGAGCAGTACTTC

v_call: TRBV20-1
clone_size: -
d_call: -
j_call: TRBJ2-7
cdr3_aa: CSAGDRLTGSYEQYF
cdr3_nt: TGCAGTGCTGGAGATCGACTCACCGGCTCCTACGAGCAGTACTTC

v_call: TRBV7-2
clone_size: -
d_call: -
j_call: TRBJ2-2
cdr3_aa: CASSLAAATGELFF
cdr3_nt: TGTGCCAGCAGCTTAGCGGCAGCCACCGGGGAGCTGTTTTTT

v_call: TRBV28
clone_size: few
d_call: TRBD2
j_call: TRBJ2-7
cdr3_aa: CASSLATSGTYDQYF
cdr3_nt: TGTGCCAGCAGTTTAGCTACTAGCGGGACCTACGATCAGTACTTC

v_call: TRBV20-1
clone_size: -
d_call: -
j_call: TRBJ2-1
cdr3_aa: CSARDINEQFF
cdr3_nt: TGCAGTGCTAGAGATATTAATGAGCAGTTCTTC

v_call: TRBV5-6
clone_size: -
d_call: -
j_call: TRBJ1-4
cdr3_aa: CASSLTGSEKLFF
cdr3_nt: TGTGCCAGCAGCTTGACAGGGTCTGAAAAACTGTTTTTT

v_call: TRBV5-5
clone_size: many
d_call: -
j_call: TRBJ2-7
cdr3_aa: CASSLGGAGYEQYF
cdr3_nt: TGTGCCAGCAGCTTGGGAGGGGCTGGCTACGAGCAGTACTTC

v_call: TRBV5-5
clone_size: -
d_call: TRBD1
j_call: TRBJ1-1
cdr3_aa: CASSWDREAEAFF
cdr3_nt: TGTGCCAGCAGCTGGGACAGGGAGGCTGAAGCTTTCTTT